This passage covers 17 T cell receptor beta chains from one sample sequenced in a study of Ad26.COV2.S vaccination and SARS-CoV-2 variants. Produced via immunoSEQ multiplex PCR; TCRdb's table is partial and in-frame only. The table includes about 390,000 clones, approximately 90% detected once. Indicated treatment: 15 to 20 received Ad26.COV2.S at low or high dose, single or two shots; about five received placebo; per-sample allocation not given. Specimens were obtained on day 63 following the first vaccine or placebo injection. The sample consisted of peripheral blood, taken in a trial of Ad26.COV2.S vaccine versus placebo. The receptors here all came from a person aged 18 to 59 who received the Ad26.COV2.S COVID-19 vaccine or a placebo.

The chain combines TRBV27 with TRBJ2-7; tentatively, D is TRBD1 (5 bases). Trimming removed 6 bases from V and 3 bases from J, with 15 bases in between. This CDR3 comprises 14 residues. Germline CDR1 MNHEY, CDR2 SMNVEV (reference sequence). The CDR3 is CASSSPRVGYEQYF. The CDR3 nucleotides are TGTGCCAGCAGCTCCCCCAGGGTAGGCTACGAGCAGTACTTC.

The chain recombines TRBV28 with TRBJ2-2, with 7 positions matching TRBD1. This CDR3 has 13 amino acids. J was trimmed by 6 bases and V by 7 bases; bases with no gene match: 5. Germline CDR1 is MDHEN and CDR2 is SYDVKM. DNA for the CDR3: TGTGCCAGCACCCCTCAGGGGGCCGGGGAGCTGTTTTTT. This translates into CASTPQGAGELFF.

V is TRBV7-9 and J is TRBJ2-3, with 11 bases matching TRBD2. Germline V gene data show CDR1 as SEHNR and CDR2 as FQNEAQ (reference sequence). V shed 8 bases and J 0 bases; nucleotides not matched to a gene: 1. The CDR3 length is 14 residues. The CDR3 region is CASLAGGSTDTQYF. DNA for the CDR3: TGTGCCAGCTTAGCGGGGGGGAGCACAGATACGCAGTATTTT.

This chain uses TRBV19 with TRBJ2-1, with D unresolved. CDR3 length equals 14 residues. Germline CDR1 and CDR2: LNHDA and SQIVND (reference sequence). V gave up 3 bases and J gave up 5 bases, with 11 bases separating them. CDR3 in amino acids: CASSILANHNEQFF. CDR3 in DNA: TGTGCCAGTAGTATCCTCGCGAACCACAATGAGCAGTTCTTC.

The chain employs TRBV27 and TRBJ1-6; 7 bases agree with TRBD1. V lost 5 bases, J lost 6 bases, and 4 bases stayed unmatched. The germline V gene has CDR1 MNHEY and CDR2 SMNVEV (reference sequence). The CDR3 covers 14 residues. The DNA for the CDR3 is TGTGCCAGCAGTCCCCGGGACAGTAATTCACCCCTCCACTTT. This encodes CASSPRDSNSPLHF.

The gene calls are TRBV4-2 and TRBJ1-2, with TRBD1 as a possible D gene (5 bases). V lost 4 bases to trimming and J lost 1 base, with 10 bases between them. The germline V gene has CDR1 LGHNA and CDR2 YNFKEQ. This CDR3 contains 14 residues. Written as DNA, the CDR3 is TGTGCCAGCAGCCCTGGGCAGGGTAACTATGGCTACACCTTC. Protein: CASSPGQGNYGYTF.

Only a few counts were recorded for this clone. The CDR3 is CASSFRDTSNQPQHF. The DNA of the CDR3 is TGCGCCAGCAGCTTCCGGGACACTAGCAATCAGCCCCAGCATTTT. This chain links TRBV5-1 with TRBJ1-5; D is perhaps TRBD1 (6 bases). From germline, CDR1 is SGHRS and CDR2 YFSETQ. V shed 2 bases and J shed 0 bases, with 9 bases lying between them. CDR3 length: 15 residues.

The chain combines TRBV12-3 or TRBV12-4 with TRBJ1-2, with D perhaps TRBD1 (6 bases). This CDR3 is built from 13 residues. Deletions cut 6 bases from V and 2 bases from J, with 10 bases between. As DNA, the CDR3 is TGTGCCAGCAGGACAACAGGGAACTATGGCTACACCTTC. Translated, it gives CASRTTGNYGYTF.

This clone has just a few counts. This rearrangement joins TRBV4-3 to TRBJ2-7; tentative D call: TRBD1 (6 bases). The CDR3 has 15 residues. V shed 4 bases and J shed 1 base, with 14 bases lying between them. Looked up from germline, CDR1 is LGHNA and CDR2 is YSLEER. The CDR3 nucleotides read TGCGCCAGCAGCCGAGAACAGGGTCGGTCCTACGAGCAGTACTTC. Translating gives CASSREQGRSYEQYF.

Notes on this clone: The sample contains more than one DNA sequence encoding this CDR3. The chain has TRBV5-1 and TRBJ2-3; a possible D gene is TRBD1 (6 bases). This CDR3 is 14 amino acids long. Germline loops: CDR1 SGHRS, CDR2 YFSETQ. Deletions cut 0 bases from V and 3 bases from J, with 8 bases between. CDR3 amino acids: CASSLGGRTDTQYF. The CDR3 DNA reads TGCGCCAGCAGCTTGGGGGGGCGGACAGATACGCAGTATTTT.

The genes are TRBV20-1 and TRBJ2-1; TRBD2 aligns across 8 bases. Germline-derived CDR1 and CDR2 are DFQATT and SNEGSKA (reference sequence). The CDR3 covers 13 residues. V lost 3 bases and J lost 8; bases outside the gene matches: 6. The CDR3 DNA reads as TGCAGTGCTAGTGATAGCGGGGAATATGAGCAGTTCTTC. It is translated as CSASDSGEYEQFF.

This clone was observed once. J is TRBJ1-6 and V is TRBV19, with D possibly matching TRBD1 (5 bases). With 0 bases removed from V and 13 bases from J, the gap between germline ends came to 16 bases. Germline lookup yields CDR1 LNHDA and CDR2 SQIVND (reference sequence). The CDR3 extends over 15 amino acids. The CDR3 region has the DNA TGTGCCAGTAGTATAGACAGGGCGCCGGCGTCCCCCCTCCACTTT. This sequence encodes CASSIDRAPASPLHF.

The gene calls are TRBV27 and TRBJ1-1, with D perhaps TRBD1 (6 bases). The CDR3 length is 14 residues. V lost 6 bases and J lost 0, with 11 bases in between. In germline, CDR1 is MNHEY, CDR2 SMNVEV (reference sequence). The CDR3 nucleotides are TGTGCCAGCAGAGAGACAGGTTTGAACACTGAAGCTTTCTTT. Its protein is CASRETGLNTEAFF.

The chain's CDR3 is CASSEPGTGVNEQFF. The CDR3 DNA is TGTGCCAGCAGTGAGCCCGGGACAGGGGTTAATGAGCAGTTCTTC. The V gene is TRBV6-1, the J gene TRBJ2-1; 10 bases map to TRBD1. Germline assignment: CDR1 MNHNS and CDR2 SASEGT. CDR3 length: 15 residues. The J segment lost 7 bases and the V segment lost 3 bases, leaving 6 bases of the junction unmatched.

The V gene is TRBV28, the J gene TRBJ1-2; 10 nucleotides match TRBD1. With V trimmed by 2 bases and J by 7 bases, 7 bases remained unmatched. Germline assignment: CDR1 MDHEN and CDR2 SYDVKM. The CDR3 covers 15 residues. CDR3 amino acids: CASSLILGTGVGYTF. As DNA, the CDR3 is TGTGCCAGCAGTTTAATCCTTGGGACAGGGGTTGGCTACACCTTC.

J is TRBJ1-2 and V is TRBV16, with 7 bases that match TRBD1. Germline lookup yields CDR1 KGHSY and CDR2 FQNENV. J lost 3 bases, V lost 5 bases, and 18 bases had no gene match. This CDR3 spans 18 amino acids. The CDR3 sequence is CASSSLRPTGELYYGYTF. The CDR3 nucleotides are TGTGCCAGCAGCTCATTACGGCCAACAGGGGAATTGTACTATGGCTACACCTTC.

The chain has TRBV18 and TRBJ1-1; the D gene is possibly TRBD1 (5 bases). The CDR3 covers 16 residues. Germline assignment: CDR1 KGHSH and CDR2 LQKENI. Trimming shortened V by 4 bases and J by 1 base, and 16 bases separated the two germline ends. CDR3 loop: CASSLLQGRKNTEAFF. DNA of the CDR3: TGTGCCAGCTCACTACTCCAGGGACGGAAGAACACTGAAGCTTTCTTT.